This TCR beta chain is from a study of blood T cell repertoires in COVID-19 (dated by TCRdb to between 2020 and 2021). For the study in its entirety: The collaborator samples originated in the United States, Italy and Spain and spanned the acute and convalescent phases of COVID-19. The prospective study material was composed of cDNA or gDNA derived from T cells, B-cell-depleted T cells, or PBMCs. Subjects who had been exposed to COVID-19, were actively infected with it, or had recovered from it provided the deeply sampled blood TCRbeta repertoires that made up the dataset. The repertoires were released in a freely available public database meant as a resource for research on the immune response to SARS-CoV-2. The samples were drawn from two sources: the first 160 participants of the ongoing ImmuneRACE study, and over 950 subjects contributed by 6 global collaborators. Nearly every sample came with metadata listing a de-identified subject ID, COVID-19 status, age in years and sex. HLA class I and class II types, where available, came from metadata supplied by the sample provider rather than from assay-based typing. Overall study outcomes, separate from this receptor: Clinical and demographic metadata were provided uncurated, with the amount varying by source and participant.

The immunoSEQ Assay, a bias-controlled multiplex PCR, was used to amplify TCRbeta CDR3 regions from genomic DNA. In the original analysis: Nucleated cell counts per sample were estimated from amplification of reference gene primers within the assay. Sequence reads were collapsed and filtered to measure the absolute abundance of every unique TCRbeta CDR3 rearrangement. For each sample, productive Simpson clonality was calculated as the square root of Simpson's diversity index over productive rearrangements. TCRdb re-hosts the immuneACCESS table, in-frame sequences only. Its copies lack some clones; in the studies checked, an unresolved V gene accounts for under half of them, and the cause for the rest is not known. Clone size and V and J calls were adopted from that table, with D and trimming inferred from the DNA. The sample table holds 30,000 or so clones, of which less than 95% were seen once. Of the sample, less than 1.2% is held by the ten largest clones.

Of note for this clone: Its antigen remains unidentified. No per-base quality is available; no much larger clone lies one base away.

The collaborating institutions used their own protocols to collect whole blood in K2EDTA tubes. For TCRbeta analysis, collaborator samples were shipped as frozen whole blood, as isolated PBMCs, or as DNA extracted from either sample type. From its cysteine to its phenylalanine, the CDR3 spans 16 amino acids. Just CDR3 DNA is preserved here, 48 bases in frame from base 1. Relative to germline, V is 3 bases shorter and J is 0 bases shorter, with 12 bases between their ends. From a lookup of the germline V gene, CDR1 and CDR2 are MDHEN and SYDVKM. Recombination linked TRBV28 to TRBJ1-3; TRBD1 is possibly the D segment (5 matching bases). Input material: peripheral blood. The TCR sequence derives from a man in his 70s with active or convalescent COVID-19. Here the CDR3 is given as CASSFLSTASGNTIYF. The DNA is TGTGCCAGCAGTTTCCTTTCGACAGCCTCTGGAAACACCATATATTTT.